Given below is one TCR beta chain in context. As yet, its antigen is unknown. The entry originates in a study of blood T cells in healthy people across ages. Study conclusions and caveats: Long-lived and aged donors differed, with more naive CD4+ cells and higher diversity in the long-lived. What prevented conclusive comparison of naive and antigen-experienced cells was that PBMCs were unsorted.

PCR was performed a second time for about 7 to 11 cycles using a sample-barcoded 5' primer and a J-beta primer mix. With 12 random nucleotides, a template-switch adaptor tagged each individual cDNA molecule. Sequencing recovered at least 2.5 million CDR3-containing paired-end reads from each sample. A single record per CDR3 protein comes from TCRdb applying MiXCR to the 5' RACE reads. The repertoire holds over 600,000 distinct CDR3 sequences, with about half as singletons. CDR1 and CDR2 (germline): SGHTA, FQGNSA. CDR3 length equals 16 residues. The V gene end was trimmed by 3 bases and the J gene end by 0 bases; junction bases not matched to a gene: 2.

The sequence derives from a man older than 75 in good health. The V and J genes are TRBV7-2 and TRBJ2-3; TRBD2 aligns across 11 bases. Sample: blood. The CDR3 sequence is CASSLTSGISTDTQYF. The CDR3 nucleotides read TGTGCCAGCAGCTTGACTAGCGGGATAAGCACAGATACGCAGTATTTT.